This entry lists 17 T cell receptor beta chains sequenced from one sample in a study of regulatory T cells in long-lasting Graves disease. Indicated time point: persistent/refractory GD, antithyroid drugs over 5 years with positive TRAb. RNA from PBMCs was the source of the TCR library. The authors built TCR beta libraries using iRepertoire HTBI primers and Arm-PCR of CDR3 regions. TCRdb re-analysed the multiplex PCR reads in MiXCR, keeping a single row per CDR3 protein. The table lists under 500,000 distinct CDR3 sequences, about 20% of them singletons, with 20% to 25% in the top ten. Sequencing was performed on peripheral blood mononuclear cells (PBMCs), taken when the disease was refractory, from a patient treated with antithyroid drugs. Source of these receptors: a female donor with Graves disease.

The sample holds many counts of this clonotype. The chain combines TRBV9 with TRBJ2-5; D is uncertain. Per germline, CDR1 SGDLS and CDR2 YYNGEE. The V end was cut by 0 bases, the J end by 4 bases, with 13 bases between. The CDR3 loop spans 15 amino acids. CDR3 in amino acids: CASSVVPTLSETQYF. The CDR3 coding sequence is TGTGCCAGCAGCGTAGTTCCAACCCTATCAGAGACCCAGTACTTC.

This clonotype was found many times. CDR3 coding DNA: TGTGCCAGCAGCGTACAGGCCGGGGAGCTGTTTTTT. Translated: CASSVQAGELFF. The chain links TRBV9 to TRBJ2-2; unclear D gene. This CDR3 contains 12 residues. The V end was cut by 1 base, the J end by 6 bases, with 4 bases between. The V gene's germline CDR1 is SGDLS and CDR2 YYNGEE. The variable domain in full, completed from reference TRBV9 and TRBJ2-2, reads DSGVTQTPKHLITATGQRVTLRCSPRSGDLSVYWYQQSLDQGLQFLIQYYNGEERAKGNILERFSAQQFPDLHSELNLSSLELGDSALYFCASSVQAGELFFGEGSRLTVL.

This clonotype was observed a handful of times. The J gene is TRBJ1-1, the V gene TRBV20-1; D is perhaps TRBD1 (6 bases). This CDR3 contains 20 residues. Germline-derived CDR1 and CDR2 are DFQATT and SNEGSKA (reference sequence). Deletions cut 0 bases from V and 0 bases from J, with 26 bases between. CDR3 sequence: CSARDTSQGGTHYMNTEAFF. As DNA, the CDR3 is TGCAGTGCTAGAGACACGTCACAGGGTGGGACACACTACATGAACACTGAAGCTTTCTTT.

Points on this clonotype: The CDR3 does not end in the conserved phenylalanine or tryptophan, so this is likely a read error. This chain joins TRBV29-1 and TRBJ2-5, with 7 bases that match TRBD1. Germline V gene data show CDR1 as SQVTM and CDR2 as ANQGSEA. This CDR3 has 12 residues. Germline trimming cut 7 bases from V and 1 base from J; bases unmatched to any gene: 3. DNA of the CDR3: TGCAGCGGAGGGACAGCCCAAGAGACCCAGTACCTC. This encodes CSGGTAQETQYL.

This clonotype was seen repeatedly, ten times or more. One junction end disagrees with the germline gene, perhaps due to a read error. This sequence joins TRBV18 and TRBJ1-4, with 9 bases matching TRBD1. The CDR3 runs to 14 residues. Germline V lookup: CDR1 KGHSH, CDR2 LQKENI. In DNA, the CDR3 is TGCGCCAGCAGCCCGGGACAGGGAGGCGAAAAACTGTTTTTT. Its protein product is CASSPGQGGEKLFF.

Many counts were recorded for this clonotype. The chain combines TRBV12-3 or TRBV12-4 with TRBJ2-7; perhaps TRBD2 as D (6 bases). The ends were cut back, 6 bases at V and 3 bases at J, with 18 bases in the middle. The CDR3 is made up of 15 amino acids. CDR3 loop: CASSPTGTERYEQYF. The CDR3 coding sequence is TGTGCCAGCAGCCCCACCGGGACTGAACGCTACGAGCAGTACTTC.

At least ten counts were recorded for this clonotype. The CDR3, as DNA: TGCAGCGTCCGACCGGGACAAAACTATGGCTACACCTTC. It specifies CSVRPGQNYGYTF. This rearrangement joins TRBV29-1 to TRBJ1-2, with D possibly matching TRBD1 (6 bases). CDR3 length: 13 residues. Germline loops: CDR1 SQVTM, CDR2 ANQGSEA. Trimming shortened V by 6 bases and J by 2 bases, and 13 bases separated the two germline ends.

J is TRBJ1-4 and V is TRBV28; 9 bases are a match to TRBD1. Germline CDR1 and CDR2: MDHEN and SYDVKM. The V and J ends lost 9 bases and 8 bases, in that order; junction bases with no gene match: 7. CDR3 length: 13 residues. Written as DNA, the CDR3 is TGTGCCAGTCAGACAGGGGGAGGAGAAAAACTGTTTTTT. This sequence encodes CASQTGGGEKLFF.

This clonotype came up a few times. The chain links TRBV12-3 or TRBV12-4 to TRBJ1-2; D unresolved. The CDR3 is made up of 9 amino acids. Trimming left V 10 bases short and J 8 bases short, with 8 bases between. CDR3 DNA: TGTGCCACCGAAGTCGGCTACACCTTC. Protein product: CATEVGYTF.

The chain carries TRBV12-5 and TRBJ2-2; D could derive from TRBD1 or TRBD2 (5 bases each). Germline lookup yields CDR1 LGHNT and CDR2 FRNRAP. Trimming cost V 2 bases and J 4 bases, with 23 bases left between them. The CDR3 spans 19 residues. CDR3 coding DNA: TGTGCTAGTGGTTTGTTGGGCGCTAGGGACCCTCCCGGCACCGGGGAGCTGTTTTTT. Amino acid sequence: CASGLLGARDPPGTGELFF.

A note on this clonotype: With a much larger clone just one base away, this may be a read error. The CDR3 end shows no conserved phenylalanine or tryptophan, and so a read error is likely. The gene calls are TRBV28 and TRBJ1-6; 8 positions agree with TRBD1. From germline, CDR1 is MDHEN and CDR2 SYDVKM. The CDR3 length is 15 residues. Trimming took 6 bases from V and 12 from J; bases not matched to a gene: 13. CDR3 region: CASSPGQGRDLPLHL. The CDR3 bases are TGTGCCAGCAGCCCAGGACAGGGCCGGGATTTACCCCTCCACCTT.

This clonotype has a count of ten or more. The V gene is TRBV11-2, the J gene TRBJ2-7; 7 bases align to TRBD1. This CDR3 has 14 residues. V lost 5 bases and J lost 7; bases outside the gene matches: 11. Germline V gene lookup returns CDR1 SGHAT and CDR2 FQNNGV. The CDR3 region has the DNA TGTGCCAGCAGCCCTATACAGGGGCAGCGGGAGCAGTACTTC. Its translation: CASSPIQGQREQYF.

This chain links TRBV11-2 with TRBJ2-1; TRBD2 aligns across 12 bases. Unmatched junction bases numbered 10, after V lost 7 bases and J lost 0 bases. Germline CDR1 SGHAT, CDR2 FQNNGV. The CDR3 consists of 18 residues. CDR3 in amino acids: CASTQDPGLAGSYNEQFF. The CDR3 coding sequence is TGTGCCAGCACCCAAGACCCGGGACTAGCGGGCTCCTACAATGAGCAGTTCTTC.

The gene calls are TRBV7-2 and TRBJ2-7; D not certain. Germline V gene lookup returns CDR1 SGHTA and CDR2 FQGNSA. Trimming shortened V by 5 bases and J by 2 bases, and 16 bases separated the two germline ends. This CDR3 has 15 residues. CDR3 nucleotide sequence: TGTGCCAGCAGCGACACGAAGGGTCCCCCCTACGAGCAGTACTTC. Translated: CASSDTKGPPYEQYF.

The chain carries TRBV6-1 and TRBJ2-5; TRBD1 matches 7 bases. V was clipped by 6 bases and J by 5 bases; unmatched bases: 12. CDR3 length equals 15 residues. Per the germline V gene, CDR1 is MNHNS and CDR2 is SASEGT. This CDR3 reads CASRPGTVPWETQYF. For the CDR3, the DNA is TGTGCCAGCAGACCCGGGACAGTACCCTGGGAGACCCAGTACTTC.

The chain couples TRBV20-1 to TRBJ2-2; 7 bases match TRBD2. The CDR3 runs to 14 residues. Unmatched junction bases numbered 3, after V lost 3 bases and J lost 2 bases. Germline V gene data show CDR1 as DFQATT and CDR2 as SNEGSKA (reference sequence). The CDR3 sequence: CSASSGFNTGELFF. The CDR3 DNA follows: TGCAGTGCTAGTAGCGGGTTCAACACCGGGGAGCTGTTTTTT.

This clonotype has at least ten counts. The rearrangement joins TRBV11-2 to TRBJ2-5; no definite D call. CDR1 and CDR2 (germline): SGHAT, FQNNGV. This CDR3 comprises 15 residues. V lost 1 base and J lost 1, with 10 bases in between. The CDR3 sequence: CASSLARPPQETQYF. The CDR3 DNA is TGTGCCAGCAGCTTAGCACGCCCCCCCCAAGAGACCCAGTACTTC.